This T cell receptor beta chain came from a study of cytomegalovirus exposure and HLA in healthy donors (dated by TCRdb to about 2017). Describing the broader study: An earlier analysis of several hundred of the donors reported 276 Gb of sequence data and 117 million unique TCR beta sequences obtained from approximately 180 million T cells. Approximately 300 gigabases of sequencing data and around 90 million unique TCR sequences made up an early release that covered around 640 HLA-typed donors. Among the roughly 390 genotyped donors, about 85% belonged to the genetic ancestry cluster associated with self-reported Caucasian donors. The study aimed to test whether signatures of past pathogen exposure could be identified by cataloging public T cell receptors. Using immunosequencing, the study profiled T cell repertoires from around 670 subjects and related those repertoires to cytomegalovirus serostatus. In addition to the first cohort of roughly 670 subjects, a separate validation cohort of approximately 130 different subjects was used. To predict cytomegalovirus infection status, the study combined high-throughput TCR immunosequencing, statistical association of individual TCRs with disease status, and machine learning. In a later analysis, previously published TCR beta repertoires from 550 to 750 donors were re-analyzed and high-resolution HLA genotyping was added so that TCR occurrence patterns could be studied. Rather than using new phenotypic data, the later analysis identified candidate immune exposures from TCR beta sequences and from how often those sequences occurred across donors. An earlier analysis of around 580 of the donors used high-throughput TCR beta sequencing to judge whether each TCR beta V gene segment behaved as functional or pseudogenic. Donor age, sex, ethnicity and CMV serostatus were compiled together with the repertoire data. In a later genetic analysis, genome-wide SNP genotypes for about 55% of the roughly 700 donors were used, and that subset was treated as a discovery cohort. Every discovery cohort repertoire had been produced on one sequencing platform. Class I and class II HLA loci were covered by the typing at four-digit resolution. The number of typed donors differed by locus: about 620-630 for A, B, C, DRB1 and DQB1; 500 to 550 for DQA1; some 590 for DPA1; and approximately 450 for DPB1. Roughly 5 DR-DQ haplotypes were handled as single units for association and clustering, since linkage in the cohort was strong. Among a few hundred genotyped donors of the cohort, an average of approximately 240,000 unique TCR beta nucleotide sequences were sequenced per donor, 15% to 20% of them non-productive.

General study outcomes and caveats: The authors suggested that the approach could potentially be generalized to other disease states and immunological phenotypes. Specific HLA alleles were associated with 15,000 to 20,000 TCR beta sequences at a false discovery rate of 0.05 in a later analysis. In a later analysis, the rate of TCR association differed among HLA loci, with DRB1 alleles having the most associated TCRs and HLA-C alleles having the fewest. Compared with equally common non-associated chains, HLA-associated TCR beta chains in a later analysis were more clonally expanded and had lower generation probabilities. A later genetic analysis reported fewer N-insertions in productive TCRs among donors in an Asian-associated ancestry cluster than the roughly 690-donor mean. When HLA alleles, especially DR and DQ, strongly co-occurred, attributing TCR associations to individual alleles was difficult. Most TCR sequences were seen in very few donors, while some public TCRs were found in many individuals. Cytomegalovirus status was reported to be diagnosed by the classifier with high specificity and sensitivity in both the original and validation cohorts. In a later analysis, most CMV-associated TCR beta chains were found to appear HLA-restricted, with HLA associations seemingly driven largely by CMV exposure. Approximately 16 rarely observed V segments, including chromosome 9 orphons, were excluded from the earlier analysis of several hundred of the donors because counts were too low. The only immune exposure information available for the cohort was CMV serostatus. A later genetic analysis associated a missense DCLRE1C variant with V-gene and J-gene trimming of TCR beta chains, and an independent cohort replicated the association. Some IMGT-functional V segments, including TRBV6-2 and TRBV6-3, could not be told apart with the 87-base-pair reads, so those segments were excluded. Only TCR beta chains were sequenced in this cohort, and the absence of alpha or paired-chain data limited detectable features. A few of the identified cytomegalovirus-associated TCR beta chains were confirmed in vitro to be specific for cytomegalovirus antigens. Because HLA typing was missing for some donors at each locus, association tests included only the typed subset. Roughly uniform sequencing depth across donors was assumed in presence/absence analyses, although this assumption may not hold. A group of highly shared sequence variants was considered likely to be a technical artifact of the sequencing pipeline. A total of 150 to 200 TCR beta chains were listed by the study as associated with cytomegalovirus. Correlated functional status among segregating V segments might reflect linkage disequilibrium, but an unknown experimental factor could not be ruled out. In an earlier analysis of about 540 of the donors, most TCR beta V segments were observed in productive rearrangements about 90% or about 30% of the time, broadly matching IMGT annotations. Several of the top co-occurrence clusters appeared to be linked to parvovirus B19, influenza, CMV and Epstein-Barr virus, according to a later analysis. A further reported finding was that TCR beta sequences accurately predicted the HLA-A and HLA-B alleles for most subjects in the first cohort.

The germline V gene sets CDR1 to MDHEN and CDR2 to SYDVKM. V is pared back by 5 bases and J by 2 bases, with 24 bases lying between the germline termini. From cysteine to phenylalanine, the CDR3 is 19 amino acids long. Just the 57-base CDR3 DNA is kept, in frame starting at base 1. Library creation used the immunoSEQ multiplex PCR assay. A mixture of 60 forward primers for TCR Vbeta segments and 13 reverse primers for TCR Jbeta segments was used in the multiplex PCR. A multiplex PCR assay on genomic DNA amplified the CDR3 region of rearranged TCR beta genes. The Illumina HiSeq System was used to sequence the amplified TCR beta libraries as 87-base-pair reads. Turning to the authors' computational methods: A later analysis tallied roughly 76 million unique TCR beta chains across the 650 to 750 repertoires, and about 12 million of those chains were shared by two or more donors. Raw reads were error-corrected and collapsed into unique sequences with a nearest-neighbor algorithm that merged closely related sequences to remove PCR and sequencing errors. To assign V, D and J gene segments, CDR3 sequences were aligned to IMGT reference sequences. For a sequence to be retained, at least a six-nucleotide match to both a V gene segment and a J gene segment was required. A rearrangement counted as productive if the CDR3 had no stop codons and remained in frame with V and J, and every other rearrangement counted as non-productive. CDR3 was defined according to IMGT convention as the region running from the second conserved V-encoded cysteine to the conserved J-encoded phenylalanine. In an earlier analysis of approximately 590 of the donors, sequences lacking an unambiguous match to a single V gene segment were excluded. An earlier analysis of over 450 of the donors classified V segments as functional when productive rearrangements were above 56.7% and as segregating when the standard deviation between donors was above 5%. A statistical classification framework was built for diagnosing cytomegalovirus status from the catalog of TCR beta chain sequences. A later analysis assigned V and J genes by comparing TCR nucleotide sequences with IMGT/GENE-DB human TR gene sequences. The TCRdist pipeline was used in a later analysis to assign CDR3 sequences and most-parsimonious VDJ recombination scenarios. In a later analysis, every TCR beta chain was defined by the combination of its CDR3 amino acid sequence and its V-gene family, and reads without a unique V-gene family were dropped. As a way to deal with suspected cross-contamination and a sequencing artifact, a later analysis dropped approximately 570 nucleotide sequences that were highly shared and had low generation probability. In a later analysis, a clonal expansion index for each public chain was calculated from normalized within-repertoire ranks of inferred template counts. Generation probabilities in a later analysis came from a VDJ recombination model fitted to out-of-frame rearrangements, and those results were checked against IGoR. In a later analysis, hypergeometric tests were used to score TCR-TCR, TCR-HLA and TCR-CMV co-occurrence, with a repertoire-size bias correction applied to TCR pairs. A later analysis estimated false discovery rates by permuting HLA or CMV assignments 20 times. In a later analysis, co-occurring TCRs were grouped using DBSCAN, and TCRdist sequence similarity was added for clustering within HLA-allele-positive subsets. For co-occurrence clustering, repertoires with fewer than 30,000 or more than 120,000 public chains were excluded, along with 4 to 6 repertoires with anomalous nucleotide sharing. This is the immuneACCESS table as TCRdb keeps it, with only in-frame sequences that have V and J called. A part of the clones is gone; compared with another copy, unresolved V genes explain less than half, and the rest is unexplained. V and J calls and clone size follow that table, whereas D and trimming were derived from the DNA. For this sample there are approximately 180,000 clones; 75% to 90% appear just once. The leading ten clones occupy approximately 6.7% of the sample.

The cohort consisted of 600 or so healthy bone marrow donors. At the time of sampling, all cohort members were nominally healthy, though unrecorded immune exposures were likely present. The donor tested CMV seropositive and was one of the 289 seropositive cohort members. A peripheral blood sample was collected from each donor, and TCR beta sequencing was performed on peripheral blood mononuclear cells. The Qiagen DNeasy Blood Extraction Kit was used to extract genomic DNA from the blood cell samples. Comment on this clone: Its antigen is currently not known. No quality values exist for individual bases; no much larger clone is one base distant.

Sequencing used PBMCs. This sequence was found in a man aged 25-45 years in good health and CMV-seropositive. The chain links TRBV28 with TRBJ2-2; 5 matching bases give a weak D call of TRBD1. The CDR3: CASSLPTDTQRRNTGELFF. The DNA sequence reads TGTGCCAGCAGTCTCCCGACGGACACACAAAGACGTAACACCGGGGAGCTGTTTTTT.